This note documents a single T cell receptor (beta chain) sequence. Assay used: immunoSEQ multiplex PCR; TCRdb lists only in-frame clones, some missing. The sample carries a few hundred thousand clones, roughly 97% recorded once. Trimming stripped 5 bases from V and 4 bases from J, with 12 bases between. CDR1 KGHSH and CDR2 LQKENI come from the germline V gene. The CDR3 length is 14 residues. This record comes from a study of shared clonotypes between healthy human individuals. The sample taken for sequencing was naive CD4+ T cells sorted from blood. Subset given: CD45RA+ positively selected. The TCR comes from a woman between 25 and 40 years old in good health. This chain joins TRBV18 and TRBJ1-3; perhaps TRBD1 as D (6 bases). Here the CDR3 reads CASSDSGGGNTIYF. The CDR3, as DNA: TGTGCCAGCTCAGATTCCGGGGGCGGAAACACCATATATTTT.